This TCR beta chain derives from a study of shared clonotypes between healthy human individuals. CD45RO-negative cells were positively selected for CCR7, leaving out terminally differentiated effector memory CD45RA+ cells. The repertoire was sequenced with immunoSEQ multiplex PCR; TCRdb's copy has only in-frame clones and lacks some. The data show about 2.2 million clones, just under 95% seen once. The length of the CDR3 is 17 residues. From germline, CDR1 is SQVTM and CDR2 ANQGSEA. The V segment lost 6 bases and the J segment 5 bases; nucleotides outside the gene matches: 14. Sequenced input: naive CD8+ T cells from PBMCs. This rearrangement joins TRBV29-1 to TRBJ2-2; 11 bases are a match to TRBD1. The origin of this receptor is a man between 18 and 35 years old in good health. Some clones in this sample may be carry-over from other donors' samples. The CDR3 sequence: CSVLSGTGGIMTGELFF. Written as DNA, the CDR3 is TGCAGCGTCCTCAGCGGGACAGGGGGTATTATGACCGGGGAGCTGTTTTTT.